This entry features one T cell receptor beta chain sequence. These data originate in a study of blood T cell repertoires in COVID-19. Study details: COVID-19 samples from acute and convalescent phases originated in the United States, Italy and Spain. T cells, B-cell-depleted T cells, or PBMCs supplied cDNA or gDNA.

This table comes from immunoSEQ multiplex PCR, and its TCRdb copy is limited to in-frame clones, with some not included. The sample lists about 42,000 clones; approximately 80% were seen once. The sequenced sample was peripheral blood. This clonotype was obtained from a man in his fifties or sixties with active COVID-19.

The CDR3 region has the DNA TGTGCCAGCAGCCAGAGGACAGCCCTTGGAAACACCATATATTTT. Translated, it gives CASSQRTALGNTIYF. The V gene is TRBV3-1 (or the pseudogene TRBV3-2), the J gene TRBJ1-3; possibly TRBD1 for D (6 bases). The CDR3 has 15 amino acids. V lost 3 bases, J lost 3 bases, and 12 bases lay in between. CDR1 and CDR2 (germline): LGHDT, YNNKEL (reference sequence).